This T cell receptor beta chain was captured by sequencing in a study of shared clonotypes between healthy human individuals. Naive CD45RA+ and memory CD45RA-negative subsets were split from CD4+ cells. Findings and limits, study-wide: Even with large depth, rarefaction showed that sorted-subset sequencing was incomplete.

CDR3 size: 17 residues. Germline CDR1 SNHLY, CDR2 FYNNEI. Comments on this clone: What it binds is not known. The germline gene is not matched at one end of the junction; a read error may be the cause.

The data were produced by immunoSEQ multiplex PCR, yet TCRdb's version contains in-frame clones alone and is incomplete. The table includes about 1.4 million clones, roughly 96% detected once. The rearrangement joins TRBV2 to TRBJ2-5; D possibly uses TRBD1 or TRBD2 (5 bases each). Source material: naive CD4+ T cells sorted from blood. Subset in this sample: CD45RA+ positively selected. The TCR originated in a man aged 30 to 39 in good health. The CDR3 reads CASSEVGISVGTETQYF. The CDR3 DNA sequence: TGTGCCAGCAGCGAAGTCGGCATTAGCGTGGGGACGGAGACCCAGTACTTC.